The table lists the clone carrying this T cell receptor (beta chain) with a count of one. Antigen specificity is unknown. The data are from a study of T cells in tumors after PD-1 blockade. Study summary: Excluded were patients with checkpoint blockade, immunosuppressants, or radiotherapy or other anti-cancer therapy within 4 weeks. Some patients also took daily vismodegib 150 mg during anti-PD-1 treatment. Notes on the study in general: Blood contained about 40% of the tumor's TCR clonotypes.

Assay: immunoSEQ multiplex PCR; the TCRdb copy retains only in-frame clones and omits some. The sample consists of around 35,000 clones, 73% of them appearing once. This CDR3 has 10 amino acids. The germline V gene encodes CDR1 SGHTA and CDR2 FQGNSA. Trimming removed 4 bases from V and 3 bases from J, with 1 base in between. Genomic DNA template from tumor biopsies or peripheral blood, roughly 550 ng to 6,004 ng input. V and J are TRBV7-2 and TRBJ2-7; D is unclear. The sample consisted of PBMCs, taken after anti-PD-1 treatment. The receptor was isolated from a human donor with basal cell carcinoma. The CDR3 reads CASSYYEQYF. The DNA of the CDR3 is TGTGCCAGCAGCTACTACGAGCAGTACTTC.